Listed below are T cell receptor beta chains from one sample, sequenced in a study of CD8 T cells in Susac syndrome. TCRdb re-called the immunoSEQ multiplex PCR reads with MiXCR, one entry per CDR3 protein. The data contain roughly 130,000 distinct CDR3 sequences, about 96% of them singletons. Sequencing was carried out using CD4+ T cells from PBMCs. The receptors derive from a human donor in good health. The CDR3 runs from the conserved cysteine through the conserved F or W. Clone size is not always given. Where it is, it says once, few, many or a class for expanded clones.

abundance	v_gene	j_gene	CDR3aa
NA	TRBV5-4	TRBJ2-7	CASSFEGVSYEQYF
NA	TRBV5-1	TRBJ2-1	CASSLGQSYNEQFF
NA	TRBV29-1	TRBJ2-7	CSAGTGNEQYF
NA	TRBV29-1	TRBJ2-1	CSATGLYSYNEQFF
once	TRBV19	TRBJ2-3	CATNPTSGSTDTQYF
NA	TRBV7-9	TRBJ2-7	CASKNNGEQYF
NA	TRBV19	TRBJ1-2	CASRTSITGSRGYTF
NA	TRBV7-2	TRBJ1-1	CASSSRARGTEAFF
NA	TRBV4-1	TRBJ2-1	CASSQDGQSYNEQFF
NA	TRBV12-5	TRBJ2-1	CASGPGGCEQFF
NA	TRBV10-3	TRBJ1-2	CAISGQGTAGVGYTF
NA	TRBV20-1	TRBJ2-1	CSASRLAGGDNEQFF
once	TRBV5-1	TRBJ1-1	CASSRAPPNTEAFF
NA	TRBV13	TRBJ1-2	CASSNRDRGSFMGGYTF
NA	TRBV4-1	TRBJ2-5	CASSHRAGQETQYF
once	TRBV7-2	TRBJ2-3	CASSSLGPDTQYF
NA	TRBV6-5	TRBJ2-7	CASSLGGHVAGVPYEQYF
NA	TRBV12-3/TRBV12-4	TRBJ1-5	CASSLPGHNQPQHF
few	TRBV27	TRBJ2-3	CASSLSRPSTDTQYF
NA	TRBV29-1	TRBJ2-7	CSVEETLAGVSEQYF
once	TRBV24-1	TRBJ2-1	CATSGFSPDEYNEQFF
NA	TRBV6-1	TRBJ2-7	CASRAPGQGSYEQYF
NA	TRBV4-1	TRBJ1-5	CASSPERGVNQPQHF
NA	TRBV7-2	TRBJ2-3	CASSLEGTVLSGVTQYF
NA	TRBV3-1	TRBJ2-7	CASSPGTSAFYEQYF
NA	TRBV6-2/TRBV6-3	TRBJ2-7	CASIPPGSYEQYF
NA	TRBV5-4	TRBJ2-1	CASSLFGQGLGEQFF
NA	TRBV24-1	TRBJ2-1	CATSGQVRGEQFF
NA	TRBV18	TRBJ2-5	CASSPYITTQETQYF
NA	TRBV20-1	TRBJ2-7	CSASAGSFSYEQYF
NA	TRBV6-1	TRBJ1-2	CASSPRGDRGHYGYTF
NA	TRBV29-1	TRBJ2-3	CSVGSGTGTDTQYF
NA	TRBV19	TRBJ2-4	CASSIASAKNIQYF
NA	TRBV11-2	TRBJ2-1	CASSPLKAGGEQFF
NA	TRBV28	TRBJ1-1	CASSPPRQGNTEAFF
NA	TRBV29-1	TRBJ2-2	CSVRDRGLRDTGELFF
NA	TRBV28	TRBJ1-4	CASSSTSEKLFF
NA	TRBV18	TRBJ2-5	CASSQDRAQETQYF
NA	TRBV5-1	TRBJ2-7	CASSSGLAETTYEQYF
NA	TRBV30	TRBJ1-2	CAWSLGGPNYGYTF
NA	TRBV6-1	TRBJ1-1	CASGKTAGSEAFF
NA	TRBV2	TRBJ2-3	CASSPRVSTDTQYF
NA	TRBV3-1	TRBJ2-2	CASSLSGRTFTGELFF
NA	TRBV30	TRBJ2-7	CAWTRPEFRVLSQYF